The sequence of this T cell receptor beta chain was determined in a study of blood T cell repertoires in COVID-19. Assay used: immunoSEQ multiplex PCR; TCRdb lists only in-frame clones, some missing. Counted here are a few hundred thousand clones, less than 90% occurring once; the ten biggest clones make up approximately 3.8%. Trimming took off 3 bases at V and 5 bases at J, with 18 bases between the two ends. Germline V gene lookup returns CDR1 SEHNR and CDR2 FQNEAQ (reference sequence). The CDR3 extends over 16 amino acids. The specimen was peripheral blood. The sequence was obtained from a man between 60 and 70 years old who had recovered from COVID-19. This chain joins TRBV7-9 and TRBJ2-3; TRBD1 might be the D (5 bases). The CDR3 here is CASSFVGRQPVDTQYF. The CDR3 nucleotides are TGTGCCAGCAGCTTCGTCGGAAGACAGCCCGTAGATACGCAGTATTTT.